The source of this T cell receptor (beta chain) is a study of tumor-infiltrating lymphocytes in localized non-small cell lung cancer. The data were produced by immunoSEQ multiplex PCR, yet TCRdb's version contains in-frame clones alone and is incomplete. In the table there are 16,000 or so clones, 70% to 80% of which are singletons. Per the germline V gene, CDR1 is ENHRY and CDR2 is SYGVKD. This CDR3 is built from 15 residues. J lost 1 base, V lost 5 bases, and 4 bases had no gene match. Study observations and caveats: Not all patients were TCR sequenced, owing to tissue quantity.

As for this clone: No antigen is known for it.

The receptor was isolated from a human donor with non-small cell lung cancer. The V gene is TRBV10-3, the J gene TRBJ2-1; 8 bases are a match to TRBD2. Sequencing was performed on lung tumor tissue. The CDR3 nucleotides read TGTGCCATCAGTCGGGCTAGCGGGTCCTACAATGAGCAGTTCTTC. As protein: CAISRASGSYNEQFF.